This T cell receptor beta chain originates from a study of vaccination effects on CD4 cells after COVID-19. Trimming removed 3 bases from V and 4 bases from J, with 12 bases in between. This CDR3 is built from 14 residues. From germline, CDR1 is KGHSH and CDR2 LQKENI. In the case of this clone: The antigen is not known.

Study results and limitations: In healthy vaccinees, only 1 of 255 vaccine-induced clones cross-reacted with common cold coronaviruses. Clones induced by infection and by vaccine showed marked clonal contraction late after vaccination.

Method: immunoSEQ multiplex PCR; TCRdb's copy keeps in-frame clones and lacks some. The sample has about 43,000 clones, around 81% seen once. ViraFEST used viral peptide pools to expand antigen-specific CD4+ T cells before sequencing. The culture ran for around 10 days before CD4+ T cells were isolated. Recipients of the vaccine had no prior SARS-CoV-2 infection and negative nucleocapsid antibodies. Every well housed around 2.1 million PBMC, which grew in culture alongside 10 IU/ml IL-2 and 10 ug/ml peptides. This clonotype was obtained from a human donor who received a COVID-19 vaccine. The sequencing here drew on CD4+ T cells from PBMCs cultured with SARS-CoV-2 spike peptides, taken before COVID-19 vaccination. The rearrangement uses TRBV18 and TRBJ2-5; D is possibly TRBD1 or TRBD2 (5 bases each). CDR3 region: CASSPSTGGETQYF. The CDR3 DNA is TGTGCCAGCTCACCCTCCACAGGAGGAGAGACCCAGTACTTC.